This T cell receptor (beta chain) was profiled in a study of T cell repertoires in cytomegalovirus infection. Study as a whole: The authors used CMV epitopes that were HLA-C-restricted (recently identified) and HLA-B-restricted (well studied).

Turning to this clonotype: As yet, its antigen is unknown.

TCRdb fed the reads into MiXCR, producing one record per CDR3 protein. The sample lists about 500,000 distinct CDR3 sequences, 30% to 40% occurring once. The V segment lost 6 bases and the J segment 5 bases; nucleotides outside the gene matches: 9. This CDR3 comprises 14 residues. This chain uses TRBV12-3 or TRBV12-4 with TRBJ2-5; the match to TRBD2 covers 7 bases. This receptor was taken from a human donor in good health (CMV status not recorded). Some clones in this sample may be carry-over from other donors' samples. The specimen comprised cultured PBMCs, sampled from culture after CMV antigen stimulation. The CDR3 DNA sequence: TGTGCCAGCAGCCCAAGTATGGGGGGGGAGACCCAGTACTTC. Protein sequence: CASSPSMGGETQYF.